This T cell receptor (beta chain) was retrieved from a study of T cells after yellow fever vaccination. On the study more broadly: Fractions low in cell number were prepared with SMART-Seq v4 Ultra Low Input. Points from the study as a whole: Abundant clonotypes from the bulk population could have been carried over as contaminants into FACS-sorted repertoires. After the booster, approximately 96% of CD4 and around nine tenths of CD8 primary-response clones were re-detected.

In the case of this clonotype: The antigen is unknown.

TCR cDNA, made by 5'RACE template switching, carried an added universal primer site and UMIs. TCRdb redid the calling of the 5' RACE reads with MiXCR, one entry per CDR3 protein. The sample carries approximately 150,000 distinct CDR3 sequences, about 6.2% recorded once. The V gene's germline CDR1 is MNHNS and CDR2 SASEGT. The CDR3 covers 15 residues. J lost 5 bases, V lost 5 bases, and 8 bases had no gene match. Sequenced here: CD4+ T cells sorted from PBMCs, sampled on the day of the first yellow fever vaccination. The source is a man aged 18 to 29 who received the YFV17D yellow fever vaccine. The rearrangement links TRBV6-1 to TRBJ2-3; 9 nucleotides agree with TRBD2. The CDR3 sequence is CASSLLAGRGDTQYF. The CDR3 DNA reads TGTGCCAGCAGTCTTCTAGCGGGGCGAGGAGATACGCAGTATTTT.